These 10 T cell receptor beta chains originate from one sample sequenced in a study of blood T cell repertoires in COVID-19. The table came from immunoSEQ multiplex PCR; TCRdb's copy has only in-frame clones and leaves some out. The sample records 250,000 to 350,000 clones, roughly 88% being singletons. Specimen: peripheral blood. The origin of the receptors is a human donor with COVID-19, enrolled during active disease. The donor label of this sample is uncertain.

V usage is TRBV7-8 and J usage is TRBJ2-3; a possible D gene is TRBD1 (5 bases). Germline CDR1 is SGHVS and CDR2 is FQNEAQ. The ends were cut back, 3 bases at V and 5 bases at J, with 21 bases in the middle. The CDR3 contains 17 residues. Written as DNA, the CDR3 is TGTGCCAGCAGCTTGACCCACTCAGGAATGCAGGGAGATACGCAGTATTTT. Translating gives CASSLTHSGMQGDTQYF.

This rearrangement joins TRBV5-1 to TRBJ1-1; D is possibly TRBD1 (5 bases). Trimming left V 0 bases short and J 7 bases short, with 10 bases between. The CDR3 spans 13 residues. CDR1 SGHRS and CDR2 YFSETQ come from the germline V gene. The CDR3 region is CASSLARVDEAFF. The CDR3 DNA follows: TGCGCCAGCAGCTTGGCCAGGGTCGATGAAGCTTTCTTT.

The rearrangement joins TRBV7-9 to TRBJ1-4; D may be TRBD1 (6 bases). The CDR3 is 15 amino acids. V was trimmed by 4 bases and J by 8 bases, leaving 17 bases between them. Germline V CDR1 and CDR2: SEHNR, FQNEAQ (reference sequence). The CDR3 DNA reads TGTGCCAGCAGCTCCACAGGGAGGGAGCGGGAAAAACTGTTTTTT. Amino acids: CASSSTGREREKLFF. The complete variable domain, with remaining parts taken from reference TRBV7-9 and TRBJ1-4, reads DTGVSQNPRHKITKRGQNVTFRCDPISEHNRLYWYRQTLGQGPEFLTYFQNEAQLEKSRLLSDRFSAERPKGSFSTLEIQRTEQGDSAMYLCASSSTGREREKLFFGSGTQLSVL.

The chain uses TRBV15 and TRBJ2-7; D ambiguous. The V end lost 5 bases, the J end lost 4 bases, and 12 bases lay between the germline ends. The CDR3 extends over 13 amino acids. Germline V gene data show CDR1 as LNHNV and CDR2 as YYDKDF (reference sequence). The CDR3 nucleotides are TGTGCCACCAGCCCCCTTTCAGTGTACGAGCAGTACTTC. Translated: CATSPLSVYEQYF.

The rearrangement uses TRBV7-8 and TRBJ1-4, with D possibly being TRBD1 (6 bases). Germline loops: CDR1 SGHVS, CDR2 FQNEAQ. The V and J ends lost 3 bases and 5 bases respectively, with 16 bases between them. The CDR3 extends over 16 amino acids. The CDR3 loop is CASSLGRETGNEKLFF. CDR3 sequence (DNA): TGTGCCAGCAGCTTGGGTCGTGAGACAGGCAATGAAAAACTGTTTTTT.

For the CDR3, the DNA is TGCGCCAGCAGCCTACAGGGGGCGACTAATGAAAAACTGTTTTTT. Its protein product is CASSLQGATNEKLFF. The chain uses TRBV5-1 and TRBJ1-4, with 9 bases that match TRBD1. Per germline, CDR1 SGHRS and CDR2 YFSETQ. The CDR3 is 15 residues long. The ends lost 4 bases at V and 2 bases at J; junction bases unmatched: 3.

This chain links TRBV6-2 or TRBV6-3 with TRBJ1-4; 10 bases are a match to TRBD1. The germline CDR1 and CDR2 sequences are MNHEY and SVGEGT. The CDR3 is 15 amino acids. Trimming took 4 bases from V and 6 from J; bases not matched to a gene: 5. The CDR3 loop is CASSSGGTGDEKLFF. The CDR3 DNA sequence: TGTGCCAGCAGTTCGGGCGGGACAGGGGATGAAAAACTGTTTTTT.

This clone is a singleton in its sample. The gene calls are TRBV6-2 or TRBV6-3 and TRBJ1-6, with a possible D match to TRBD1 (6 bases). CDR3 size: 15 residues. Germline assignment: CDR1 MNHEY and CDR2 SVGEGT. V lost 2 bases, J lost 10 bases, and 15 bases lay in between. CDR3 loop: CASSYGSGAGSPLHF. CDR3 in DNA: TGTGCCAGCAGTTACGGCTCAGGGGCAGGATCACCCCTCCACTTT.

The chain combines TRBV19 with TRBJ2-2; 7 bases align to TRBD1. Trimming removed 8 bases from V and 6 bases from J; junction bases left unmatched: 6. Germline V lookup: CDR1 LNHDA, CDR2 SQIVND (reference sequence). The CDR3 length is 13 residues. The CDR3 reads CASQTDRAGELFF. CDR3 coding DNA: TGTGCCAGTCAAACCGACAGGGCCGGGGAGCTGTTTTTT.

The CDR3 sequence: CATSREGARQPQHF. The CDR3 DNA reads TGTGCCACCAGCAGAGAGGGGGCGCGTCAGCCCCAGCATTTT. The genes are TRBV15 and TRBJ1-5, with TRBD1 as a possible D gene (6 bases). The CDR3 covers 14 residues. CDR1 and CDR2 (germline): LNHNV, YYDKDF (reference sequence). V lost 0 bases to trimming and J lost 6 bases, with 9 bases between them.